Listed below are T cell receptor beta chains from one sample, sequenced in a study of cytotoxic CD8 clonotypes in ibrutinib-treated CLL. Sequenced by immunoSEQ multiplex PCR; TCRdb stores in-frame clones only, minus some. Here the sample spans about 50,000 clones, 45% to 55% being singletons. The sequences come from PBMCs, collected after 12 months of ibrutinib treatment. These receptors were taken from a human donor with chronic lymphocytic leukemia. CDR3s include the opening cysteine and the closing phenylalanine or tryptophan. D genes are given only for firm matches. A row's size may be missing; if present it is once, few, many or a size class.

j_call v_call clone_size d_call cdr3_nt cdr3_aa
TRBJ2-1 TRBV9 . . TGTGCCAGCAGCCGCCGGCGGGAAACCTACAATGAGCAGTTCTTC CASSRRRETYNEQFF
TRBJ1-5 TRBV6-6 many . TGTGCCAGCAGTGACGCTCGAGCTAGCAATCAGCCCCAGCATTTT CASSDARASNQPQHF
TRBJ1-4 TRBV28 . . TGTGCCAGCAGTTCCCCCGGAGGGGCAACTAATGAAAAACTGTTTTTT CASSSPGGATNEKLFF
TRBJ2-1 TRBV5-1 few TRBD1 TGCGCCAGCAGCTGGGGGGACAGGGAGGGTGAGCAGTTCTTC CASSWGDREGEQFF
TRBJ2-2 TRBV7-9 few . TGTGCCAGCAGCGGTCAGCGGGTGAACACCGGGGAGCTGTTTTTT CASSGQRVNTGELFF
TRBJ1-2 TRBV5-4 . . TGTGCCAGCAGCTTAAAGCCCAACTATGGCTACACCTTC CASSLKPNYGYTF
TRBJ2-2 TRBV5-1 . TRBD1 TGCGCCAGCAGCCCCGGGACAGGCATGAACACCGGGGAGCTGTTTTTT CASSPGTGMNTGELFF
TRBJ2-7 TRBV19 . TRBD1 TGTGCCAGTAGTAGACAGGGGAGGAGCGAGCAGTACTTC CASSRQGRSEQYF
TRBJ2-1 TRBV5-1 once TRBD2 TGCGCCAGCAGCTGGGACAGTGGTCTAGCGGGAGTGTCCAATGAGCAGTTCTTC CASSWDSGLAGVSNEQFF
TRBJ1-5 TRBV18 . . TGTGCCAGCTCGTCGGCGGGACCGGGCAGTCAGCCCCAGCATTTT CASSSAGPGSQPQHF
TRBJ2-1 TRBV2 few TRBD1 TGTGCCAGCAGTGAAGGGGGACAGGGCTACAATGAGCAGTTCTTC CASSEGGQGYNEQFF
TRBJ2-7 TRBV27 few TRBD2 TGTGCCAGCAGTCACGGACTAGCCTCCGAGCAGTACTTC CASSHGLASEQYF
TRBJ2-2 TRBV10-1 . TRBD1 TGCGCCAGCAGTGAGTCATGGACAGGGGGAACCGGGGAGCTGTTTTTT CASSESWTGGTGELFF
TRBJ2-5 TRBV7-3 few TRBD2 TGTGCCAGCAGCCGCGGACTAGCGGGAATAGAGACCCAGTACTTC CASSRGLAGIETQYF
TRBJ2-2 TRBV7-2 . . TGTGCCAGCAGCTTAAATAAGCGGCGGGAGCTGTTTTTT CASSLNKRRELFF
TRBJ2-5 TRBV7-9 . . TGTGCCAGCAGTTTTACGGTACAAGAGACCCAGTACTTC CASSFTVQETQYF
TRBJ1-5 TRBV28 few . TGTGCCAGCAGATTCCGGGGCAGCCATAGCAATCAGCCCCAGCATTTT CASRFRGSHSNQPQHF
TRBJ2-7 TRBV6-1 . TRBD2 TGTGCCAGCAGTGAAGCGTGGGGAGGGTCCTACGAGCAGTACTTC CASSEAWGGSYEQYF
TRBJ1-3 TRBV5-6 . TRBD1 TGTGCCAGCAGCTTGGTGAGGACAGGGGCACGAAACACCATATATTTT CASSLVRTGARNTIYF
TRBJ2-3 TRBV7-8 once . TGTGCCAGCAGCTCCCTAAGTGACACAGATACGCAGTATTTT CASSSLSDTDTQYF
TRBJ1-1 TRBV25-1 . . TGTGCCAGCAGTGACTCCAGGGGCCGCACTGAAGCTTTCTTT CASSDSRGRTEAFF
TRBJ2-3 TRBV28 . TRBD2 TGTGCCAGCAGGCGGGGGTACACAGATACGCAGTATTTT CASRRGYTDTQYF
TRBJ2-3 TRBV5-1 . . TGCGCCAGCAGCTCACCCGACCGGGATACGCAGTATTTT CASSSPDRDTQYF
TRBJ1-1 TRBV18 . TRBD1 TGTGCCAGCTCACCCAAAACAGGGGGCGCGGAAGCTTTCTTT CASSPKTGGAEAFF
TRBJ2-1 TRBV5-1 . . TGCGCCAGCAGCTTGGCCTCGGCTCCCGAGGTCAATGAGCAGTTCTTC CASSLASAPEVNEQFF
TRBJ1-1 TRBV28 . TRBD1 TGTGCCAGCGGAACTTCGACAGGGCCCACTGAAGCTTTCTTT CASGTSTGPTEAFF
TRBJ1-3 TRBV11-2 few TRBD1 TGTGCCAGCAATCTGGGACAGGGTGGAAACACCATATATTTT CASNLGQGGNTIYF
TRBJ2-1 TRBV28 . TRBD2 TGTGCCAGCAGTTTGAGGGACAGATTGCGACTAGCGGGAGTTATGAATGAGCAGTTCTTC CASSLRDRLRLAGVMNEQFF
TRBJ2-1 TRBV5-1 . . TGCGCCAGCAGCTTCTCATTACGGGGAACCTACAATGAGCAGTTCTTC CASSFSLRGTYNEQFF
TRBJ2-5 TRBV5-1 . . TGCGCCAGCCGATTAGGGGGAGAAGAGACCCAGTACTTC CASRLGGEETQYF
TRBJ2-6 TRBV19 . TRBD2 TGTGCCAGTAAGGCTAGCGGGAGGGCTGGGGCCAACGTCCTGACTTTC CASKASGRAGANVLTF
TRBJ2-1 TRBV19 few TRBD2 TGTGCCAGTAGTATACTAGCGGGAGGCGATGAGCAGTTCTTC CASSILAGGDEQFF
TRBJ1-4 TRBV6-6 . . TGTGCCAGCATCCCGGGGGGGGCTTCTGAAAAACTGTTTTTT CASIPGGASEKLFF
TRBJ2-7 TRBV7-2 . . TGTGCCAGCAGCCGCGCGCCGGGGTGGGACGAGCAGTACTTC CASSRAPGWDEQYF
TRBJ1-2 TRBV28 . . TGTGCCAGCAGTGCCAGGGCCTTCCCTAACTATGGCTACACCTTC CASSARAFPNYGYTF
TRBJ1-5 TRBV28 . TRBD1 TGTGCCAGCAGTTCCCCTATCCAGGGGGCACGGCAGCCCCAGCATTTT CASSSPIQGARQPQHF
TRBJ1-1 TRBV28 . . TGTGCCAGCAGACCTTTGATGGACACAAAAGAAGCTTTCTTT CASRPLMDTKEAFF
TRBJ2-7 TRBV27 few . TGTGCCAGCAGTTTGAATTTTCCCATTTCCTTCTACGAGCAGTACTTC CASSLNFPISFYEQYF